The 5 T cell receptor beta chains presented below share a single source sample, sequenced in a study of PD-1 blockade in mismatch repair-deficient tumors. Profiled with immunoSEQ multiplex PCR; TCRdb holds only in-frame clones, not every one. The repertoire includes about 68,000 clones, approximately 82% of them detected once, and approximately 5% sits in the top ten. The sequenced sample was peripheral blood, obtained 2 weeks after starting pembrolizumab. These receptors were obtained from an adult with mismatch repair-deficient cancer.

This chain connects TRBV2 to TRBJ2-1; 10 positions match TRBD2. Trimming removed 6 bases from V and 13 bases from J; junction bases left unmatched: 9. Germline loops: CDR1 SNHLY, CDR2 FYNNEI. The CDR3 consists of 13 residues. The CDR3 bases are TGTGCCAGCAGGGGATCACTAGCGGGGCCTCAGTTCTTC. This gives the protein CASRGSLAGPQFF.

Only a few counts were recorded for this clone. V and J are TRBV29-1 and TRBJ2-3, with D tentatively TRBD2 (6 bases). Per germline, CDR1 SQVTM and CDR2 ANQGSEA. With 4 bases removed from V and 1 base from J, the gap between germline ends came to 15 bases. The CDR3 sequence is 15 residues long. The CDR3 reads CSVVPPGAGTDTQYF. In DNA form, the CDR3 reads TGCAGCGTTGTTCCCCCGGGAGCGGGCACAGATACGCAGTATTTT.

The chain links TRBV19 to TRBJ1-4; D might be TRBD1 (6 bases). V was pared by 2 bases and J by 6 bases, with 19 bases between. Germline values: CDR1 LNHDA, CDR2 SQIVND (reference sequence). This CDR3 contains 17 residues. CDR3 sequence reads: CASSISDRPVSYEKLFF. In DNA form, the CDR3 reads TGTGCCAGTAGTATAAGTGACAGGCCGGTCTCATATGAAAAACTGTTTTTT. Complete variable domain (other parts from reference TRBV19 and TRBJ1-4): DGGITQSPKYLFRKEGQNVTLSCEQNLNHDAMYWYRQDPGQGLRLIYYSQIVNDFQKGDIAEGYSVSREKKESFPLTVTSAQKNPTAFYLCASSISDRPVSYEKLFFGSGTQLSVL.

The chain uses TRBV21-1 and TRBJ2-6. TRBV21-1 is flagged as a pseudogene. The CDR3 covers 21 residues. CDR3 sequence: CASSKTGRDTKLHPGANVLTF. Written as DNA, the CDR3 is TGTGCCAGCAGCAAGACGGGGCGCGACACTAAACTACATCCTGGGGCCAACGTCCTGACTTTC.

The V and J genes are TRBV5-5 and TRBJ1-2; no clear D. V was trimmed by 0 bases and J by 5 bases, leaving 11 bases between them. This CDR3 has 14 amino acids. Germline V gene lookup returns CDR1 SGHKS and CDR2 YYEKEE (reference sequence). In DNA form, the CDR3 reads TGTGCCAGCAGCTTGGATCCGAGTAGTTATGGCTACACCTTC. This codes for CASSLDPSSYGYTF.